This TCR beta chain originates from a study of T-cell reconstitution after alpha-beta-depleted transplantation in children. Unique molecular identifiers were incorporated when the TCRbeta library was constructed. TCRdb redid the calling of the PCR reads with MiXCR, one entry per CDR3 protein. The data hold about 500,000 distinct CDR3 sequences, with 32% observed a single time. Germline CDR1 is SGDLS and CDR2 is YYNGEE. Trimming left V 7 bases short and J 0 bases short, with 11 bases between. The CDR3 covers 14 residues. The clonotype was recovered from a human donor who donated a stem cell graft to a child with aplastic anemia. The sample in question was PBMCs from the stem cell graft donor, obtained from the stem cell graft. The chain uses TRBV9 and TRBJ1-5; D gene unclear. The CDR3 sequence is CASAGGDSNQPQHF. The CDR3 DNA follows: TGTGCCAGCGCCGGCGGAGATAGCAATCAGCCCCAGCATTTT.